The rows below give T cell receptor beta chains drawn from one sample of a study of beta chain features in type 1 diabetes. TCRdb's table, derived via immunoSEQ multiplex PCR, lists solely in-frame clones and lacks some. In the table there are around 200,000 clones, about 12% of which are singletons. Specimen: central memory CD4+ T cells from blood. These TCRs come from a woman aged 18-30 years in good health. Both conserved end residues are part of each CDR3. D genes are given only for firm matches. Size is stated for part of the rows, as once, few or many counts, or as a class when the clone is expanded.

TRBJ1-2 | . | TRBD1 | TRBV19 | TGTGCCAGTAGTACCGACAGGGGGATCTATGGCTACACCTTC | CASSTDRGIYGYTF
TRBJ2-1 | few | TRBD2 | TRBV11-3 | TGTGCCAGCAGCTTCAGCGGGAGTATTGGTGAGCAGTTCTTC | CASSFSGSIGEQFF
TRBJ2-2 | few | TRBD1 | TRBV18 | TGTGCCAGCTCACCACAGACAGGGTCGAACACCGGGGAGCTGTTTTTT | CASSPQTGSNTGELFF
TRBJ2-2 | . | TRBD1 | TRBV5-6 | TGTGCCAGCAGCCCCGACAGGGTTTCCGGGGAGCTGTTTTTT | CASSPDRVSGELFF
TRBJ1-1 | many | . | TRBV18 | TGTGCCAGCTCACAAATTTCCCAGGGGACTGAAGCTTTCTTT | CASSQISQGTEAFF
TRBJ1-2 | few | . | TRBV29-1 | TGCAGCGTTGACACGGGTCCAGTTGGCTACACCTTC | CSVDTGPVGYTF
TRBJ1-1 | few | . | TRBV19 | TGTGCCAGTTATGCGTCTCGAGGACAGATTGCAACTGAAGCTTTCTTT | CASYASRGQIATEAFF
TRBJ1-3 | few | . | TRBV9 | TGTGCCAGCAGCGTACGTGATACCTACTCTGGAAACACCATATATTTT | CASSVRDTYSGNTIYF
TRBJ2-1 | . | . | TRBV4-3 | TGCGCCAGCAGCCAAGTAGGTCGAGGGAGCTCCTACAATGAGCAGTTCTTC | CASSQVGRGSSYNEQFF
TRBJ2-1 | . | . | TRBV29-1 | TGCAGCGTTGATCCCGATCGGACCCGGGGAGAGCAGTTCTTC | CSVDPDRTRGEQFF
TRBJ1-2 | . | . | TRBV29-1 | TGCAGCGTTCTCGTTCGGTATGGCTACACCTTC | CSVLVRYGYTF
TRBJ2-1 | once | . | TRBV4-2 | TGTGCCAGCAGCTTAGCCAGCATCTACAATGAGCAGTTCTTC | CASSLASIYNEQFF
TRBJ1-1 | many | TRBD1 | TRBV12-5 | TGTGCTAGTGGTTTGGTACAGCCAGGGGGCTTCATCAGTGAAGCTTTCTTT | CASGLVQPGGFISEAFF
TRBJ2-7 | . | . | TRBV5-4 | TGTGCCAGCAGCCACGGGACTCTAAGCTCCTACGAGCAGTACTTC | CASSHGTLSSYEQYF
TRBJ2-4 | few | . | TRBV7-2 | TGTGCCAGCAGCTTGGGACTAGCCAAAAACATTCAGTACTTC | CASSLGLAKNIQYF
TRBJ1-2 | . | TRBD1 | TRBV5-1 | TGCGCCAGCAGCGAGAGAAGGGGGCGCGGCTACACCTTC | CASSERRGRGYTF
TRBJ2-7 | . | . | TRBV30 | TGTGCCTGGAGTGTCTCTCCCACGAGCGAGCAGTACTTC | CAWSVSPTSEQYF
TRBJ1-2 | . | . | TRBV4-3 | TGCGCCAGCAGCCAAGATGTCGCCACAGTTTATGGCTACACCTTC | CASSQDVATVYGYTF
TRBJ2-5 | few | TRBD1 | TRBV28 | TGTGCCAGCAGTTCCCGGACAGGTAGAAGGTGGGAGACCCAGTACTTC | CASSSRTGRRWETQYF
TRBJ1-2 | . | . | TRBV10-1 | TGCGCCAGCAGTCCGGGGGGGATCGGTGGCTACACCTTC | CASSPGGIGGYTF
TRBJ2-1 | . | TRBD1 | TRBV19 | TGTGCCAGTAGTATTTTGGTCACAGGGGTTGACAATGAGCAGTTCTTC | CASSILVTGVDNEQFF
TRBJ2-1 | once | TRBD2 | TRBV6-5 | TGTGCCAGCACACATGGGAGGGCCCATGAGCAGTTCTTC | CASTHGRAHEQFF
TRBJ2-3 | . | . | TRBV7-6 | TGTGCCAGCAGCCCTCCACAGGGAACAGATACGCAGTATTTT | CASSPPQGTDTQYF